This T cell receptor beta chain is from a study of T cell responses to AZD1222 COVID-19 vaccine. Libraries were prepared by immunoSEQ multiplex PCR; TCRdb keeps only in-frame clonotypes and omits some of them. The table has some 180,000 clones, around 93% seen once; the top ten hold around 0.98%. Concerning this clone: The antigen is not known.

The V and J ends lost 8 bases and 0 bases, in that order; junction bases with no gene match: 11. The CDR3 runs 19 residues. Germline V lookup: CDR1 MNHNS, CDR2 SASEGT. Study observations and caveats: Only a handful of people who got AZD1222 tested seropositive at baseline. Clonal diversity may have been underestimated in mostly white British donors.

The genes are TRBV6-1 and TRBJ2-6; 12 bases agree with TRBD2. This material consisted of peripheral blood, taken 28 days after the second dose of the MenACWY control vaccine. The clonotype was recovered from an adult who received the MenACWY meningococcal vaccine as a control. The CDR3 here is CASRGLAGRRNSGANVLTF. CDR3 DNA: TGTGCCAGCCGTGGACTAGCGGGGCGGCGAAACTCTGGGGCCAACGTCCTGACTTTC.